Below are 23 T cell receptor beta chains sequenced from a single sample in a study of control samples from healthy donors and cancer patients. Only in-frame clones appear in the TCRdb table, and some are missing; sequencing was by immunoSEQ multiplex PCR. The repertoire has about 140,000 clones, about 90% of them found once; the top ten carry 7.1%. The sample taken for sequencing was blood. The source of these receptors is a man aged 18 to 30 in good health.

This clone was seen just once. The rearrangement links TRBV30 to TRBJ1-2; no clear D. CDR1 is GTSNPN, CDR2 SVGIG, per germline (reference sequence). The CDR3 loop spans 12 amino acids. V was shortened by 0 bases and J by 8 bases, with 10 bases between the two germline ends. The CDR3 reads CAWSVLIGGYTF. Here the CDR3 DNA reads TGTGCCTGGAGTGTACTGATAGGGGGCTACACCTTC.

The CDR3 spells CATSRVGYTGELFF. CDR3 nucleotides: TGTGCCACCAGCAGAGTGGGTTACACCGGGGAGCTGTTTTTT. This chain connects TRBV15 to TRBJ2-2; D uncertain. CDR3 size: 14 residues. V gave up 1 base and J gave up 3 bases, with 6 bases separating them. Germline assignment: CDR1 LNHNV and CDR2 YYDKDF (reference sequence).

V usage is TRBV5-1 and J usage is TRBJ2-7, with 8 bases identical to TRBD2. The CDR3 is made up of 15 amino acids. V was pared by 3 bases and J by 7 bases, with 12 bases of the junction left unmatched. The germline V gene encodes CDR1 SGHRS and CDR2 YFSETQ. Here the CDR3 reads CASSSVAGGTGEQYF. CDR3 coding DNA: TGCGCCAGCAGCTCGGTGGCGGGGGGTACAGGAGAGCAGTACTTC.

CDR3 DNA: TGTGCCAGCAGTGACTCGGATCCCGACAGGGGCCTCAATCAGCCCCAGCATTTT. Translation gives CASSDSDPDRGLNQPQHF. V and J are TRBV6-4 and TRBJ1-5; 8 positions agree with TRBD1. This CDR3 contains 18 residues. The germline gives CDR1 MRHNA, CDR2 SNTAGT. V dropped 0 bases and J dropped 3; count of bases not matched to a gene: 10.

V and J are TRBV6-5 and TRBJ1-2; D is perhaps TRBD1 (5 bases). Per germline, CDR1 MNHEY and CDR2 SVGAGI. The CDR3 extends over 15 amino acids. Trimming pared 6 bases from V and 1 base from J, leaving 15 bases between. DNA of the CDR3: TGTGCCAGCAGCTTCACCGGGACCGTTAACTATGGCTACACCTTC. Residues: CASSFTGTVNYGYTF.

CDR3 region: CASSGGDRGPAFF. The DNA of the CDR3 is TGTGCCAGCAGTGGTGGGGACAGGGGGCCAGCTTTCTTT. The chain links TRBV2 to TRBJ1-1; 12 bases line up with TRBD1. The length of the CDR3 is 13 residues. The junction had 4 bases not matched to a gene; V was cut back by 4 bases and J by 10 bases. CDR1 and CDR2 from the germline V gene are SNHLY and FYNNEI.

V and J are TRBV5-5 and TRBJ2-7; perhaps D is TRBD1 or TRBD2 (5 bases each). The germline V gene has CDR1 SGHKS and CDR2 YYEKEE (reference sequence). V was trimmed by 0 bases and J by 0 bases, leaving 10 bases between them. The CDR3 spans 15 residues. This CDR3 reads CASSLVPGSSYEQYF. CDR3 nucleotides: TGTGCCAGCAGCTTGGTCCCAGGGAGCTCCTACGAGCAGTACTTC.

The chain carries TRBV2 and TRBJ2-7; tentative D call: TRBD2 (5 bases). This CDR3 spans 14 amino acids. The ends were cut back, 4 bases at V and 3 bases at J, with 13 bases in the middle. Germline V gene lookup returns CDR1 SNHLY and CDR2 FYNNEI. Written as DNA, the CDR3 is TGTGCCAGCAGTGCAACTAGTGGTTTCTACGAGCAGTACTTC. It translates to CASSATSGFYEQYF.

The J gene is TRBJ2-7, the V gene TRBV7-3; TRBD1 might be the D (5 bases). CDR3 length: 13 residues. Trimming cost V 6 bases and J 4 bases, with 13 bases left between them. Germline CDR1 reads SGHTA; CDR2 reads FQGTGA. CDR3: CASSMGPLYEQYF. The CDR3 DNA reads TGTGCCAGCAGTATGGGGCCTCTGTACGAGCAGTACTTC.

This clone was detected once. The genes are TRBV7-9 and TRBJ2-3, with 7 positions matching TRBD1. The CDR3 has 15 residues. Germline loops: CDR1 SEHNR, CDR2 FQNEAQ (reference sequence). Germline trimming cut 6 bases from V and 0 bases from J; bases unmatched to any gene: 6. CDR3 DNA sequence: TGTGCCAGCAGTCGGACAGGCCTCAGCACAGATACGCAGTATTTT. It is translated as CASSRTGLSTDTQYF.

This chain uses TRBV11-2 with TRBJ2-1; 7 bases are shared with TRBD2. The CDR3 spans 14 residues. Germline CDR1 reads SGHAT; CDR2 reads FQNNGV. Losses at the gene ends were 5 bases for V and 5 bases for J; bases not matched to a gene: 6. The CDR3 nucleotides are TGTGCCAGCAGCGCAACCGGGACTAACAATGAGCAGTTCTTC. This codes for CASSATGTNNEQFF.

The gene calls are TRBV12-5 and TRBJ1-6, with D uncertain. V lost 7 bases and J 10 bases, leaving 14 bases between the germline ends. CDR1 is LGHNT and CDR2 is FRNRAP in the germline V gene. This CDR3 contains 13 residues. CDR3 nucleotide sequence: TGTGCTAGTGCCCTAATTGACGGCTCACCCCTCCACTTT. Its translation is CASALIDGSPLHF. The whole variable domain, filled in from reference TRBV12-5 and TRBJ1-6, reads DARVTQTPRHKVTEMGQEVTMRCQPILGHNTVFWYRQTMMQGLELLAYFRNRAPLDDSGMPKDRFSAEMPDATLATLKIQPSEPRDSAVYFCASALIDGSPLHFGNGTRLTVT.

Turning to this clone: This specimen includes other DNA sequences encoding the same CDR3. This chain links TRBV7-9 with TRBJ2-5; no clear D. Deletions cut 4 bases from V and 1 base from J, with 1 base between. The CDR3 has 11 amino acids. The germline CDR1 and CDR2 sequences are SEHNR and FQNEAQ (reference sequence). In nucleotides, the CDR3 is TGTGCCAGCAGCTCCCAAGAGACCCAGTACTTC. Translating gives CASSSQETQYF.

The gene calls are TRBV5-1 and TRBJ1-6, with 11 bases matching TRBD1. This CDR3 region has 18 residues. V lost 0 bases to trimming and J lost 6 bases; unmatched junction nucleotides: 8. CDR1 SGHRS and CDR2 YFSETQ come from the germline V gene. CDR3 sequence: CASSLAGGQGGGNSPLHF. CDR3 nucleotides: TGCGCCAGCAGCTTGGCAGGGGGACAGGGGGGTGGTAATTCACCCCTCCACTTT.

V usage is TRBV6-1 and J usage is TRBJ1-2; D not resolved. Looked up from germline, CDR1 is MNHNS and CDR2 is SASEGT. Trimming took off 1 base at V and 4 bases at J, with 10 bases between the two ends. The CDR3 is 14 residues long. As DNA, the CDR3 is TGTGCCAGCAGTGAAGGCTTCACAGCCTATGGCTACACCTTC. Translating gives CASSEGFTAYGYTF.

J is TRBJ2-7 and V is TRBV6-1; D gene uncertain. The CDR3 covers 13 residues. Trimming removed 3 bases at V and 4 bases at J, with 10 bases between. CDR1 MNHNS and CDR2 SASEGT come from the germline V gene. CDR3 nucleotide sequence: TGTGCCAGCAGTGAGTTTCCCTCGTACGAGCAGTACTTC. Translated, it gives CASSEFPSYEQYF.

The chain uses TRBV19 and TRBJ2-3; no definite D call. This CDR3 is built from 13 residues. Per the germline V gene, CDR1 is LNHDA and CDR2 is SQIVND (reference sequence). The V gene lost 10 bases and the J gene lost 0 bases, with 11 bases spanning the gap. The chain's CDR3 is CATSLGSTDTQYF. CDR3 nucleotides: TGTGCCACCTCACTGGGTAGCACAGATACGCAGTATTTT.

This rearrangement joins TRBV5-5 to TRBJ1-4, with 8 nucleotides matching TRBD1. Losses at the gene ends were 2 bases for V and 4 bases for J; bases not matched to a gene: 7. Germline V CDR1 and CDR2: SGHKS, YYEKEE (reference sequence). The CDR3 sequence is 16 residues long. The chain's CDR3 is CASSFQTGGLNEKLFF. CDR3 nucleotides: TGTGCCAGCAGCTTTCAAACAGGGGGACTTAATGAAAAACTGTTTTTT.

In regard to this clone: A read error may account for a junction end that differs from germline. V usage is TRBV10-3 and J usage is TRBJ1-5; D gene uncertain. The length of the CDR3 is 15 residues. Germline lookup yields CDR1 ENHRY and CDR2 SYGVKD. CDR3 loop: CATSLSWEGNQPQHF. In DNA form, the CDR3 reads TGTGCCACCAGTCTCAGTTGGGAGGGCAATCAGCCCCAGCATTTT.

This clone showed up just once. The chain recombines TRBV6-5 with TRBJ1-1; D possibly corresponds to TRBD1 (5 bases). This CDR3 has 11 amino acids. Per germline, CDR1 MNHEY and CDR2 SVGAGI. Trimming stripped 5 bases from V and 10 bases from J, with 11 bases between. CDR3 bases: TGTGCCAGCAGTACCCGGGACGGAGCTTTCTTT. It specifies CASSTRDGAFF.

This chain joins TRBV5-1 and TRBJ2-1; D call uncertain. Germline lookup yields CDR1 SGHRS and CDR2 YFSETQ. V was cut by 0 bases and J by 8 bases, with 18 bases left in between. The CDR3 spans 16 residues. The CDR3 DNA sequence: TGCGCCAGCAGCTTGGTCTGGACCCCGACCCACGATGAGCAGTTCTTC. Translating gives CASSLVWTPTHDEQFF.

The chain is built from TRBV27 and TRBJ2-3, with D maybe TRBD1 (5 bases). Trimming pared 2 bases from V and 10 bases from J, leaving 16 bases between. Germline CDR1 and CDR2: MNHEY and SMNVEV (reference sequence). The CDR3 sequence is 14 residues long. The CDR3 protein is CASSLPRVSEAQYF. CDR3 coding DNA: TGTGCCAGCAGTTTACCCAGGGTCAGTGAGGCGCAGTATTTT.

This chain connects TRBV7-2 to TRBJ1-5; a weak D match, TRBD1 (6 bases). The CDR3 consists of 15 residues. Germline V gene lookup returns CDR1 SGHTA and CDR2 FQGNSA. V was pared by 2 bases and J by 2 bases, with 10 bases between. The chain's CDR3 is CASSLMGAGNQPQHF. The CDR3 DNA reads as TGTGCCAGCAGCTTAATGGGGGCGGGCAATCAGCCCCAGCATTTT.